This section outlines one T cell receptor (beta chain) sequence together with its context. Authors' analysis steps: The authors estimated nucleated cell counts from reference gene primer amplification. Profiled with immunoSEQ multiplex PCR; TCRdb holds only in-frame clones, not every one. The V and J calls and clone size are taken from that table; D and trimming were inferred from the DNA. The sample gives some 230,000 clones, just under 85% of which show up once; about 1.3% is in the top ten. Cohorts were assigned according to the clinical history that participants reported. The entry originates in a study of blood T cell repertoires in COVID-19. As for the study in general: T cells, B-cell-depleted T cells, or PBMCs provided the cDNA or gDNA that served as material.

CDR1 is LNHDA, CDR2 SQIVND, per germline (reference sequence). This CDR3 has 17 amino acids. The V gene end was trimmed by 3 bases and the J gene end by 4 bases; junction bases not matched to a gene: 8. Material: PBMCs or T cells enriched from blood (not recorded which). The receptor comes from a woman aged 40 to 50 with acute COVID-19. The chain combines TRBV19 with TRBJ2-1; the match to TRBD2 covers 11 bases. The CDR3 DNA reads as TGTGCCAGTAGTATTTTGGCTAGCGGGGGGAATTACAATGAGCAGTTCTTC. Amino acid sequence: CASSILASGGNYNEQFF. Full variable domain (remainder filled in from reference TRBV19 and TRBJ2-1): DGGITQSPKYLFRKEGQNVTLSCEQNLNHDAMYWYRQDPGQGLRLIYYSQIVNDFQKGDIAEGYSVSREKKESFPLTVTSAQKNPTAFYLCASSILASGGNYNEQFFGPGTRLTVL.